What follows are 26 T cell receptor beta chains derived from one specimen sequenced in a study of cytomegalovirus exposure and HLA in healthy donors. This PCR relied on a set of 60 Vbeta primers and 13 Jbeta primers. Produced via immunoSEQ multiplex PCR; TCRdb's table is partial and in-frame only. Of 110,000 or so clones listed, 70% to 85% are singletons. Specimen: PBMCs. The receptors derive from a woman between 45 and 65 years old in good health and CMV-seropositive.

Worth noting for this clone: The junction and the germline gene differ at one end; a read error may be behind it. V is TRBV5-1 and J is TRBJ2-7, with TRBD1 as a possible D gene (5 bases). CDR1 is SGHRS and CDR2 is YFSETQ in the germline V gene. CDR3 length: 14 residues. This CDR3 is CASSLYNLQDSLTF. In nucleotides, the CDR3 is TGCGCCAGCAGCTTATACAACCTACAGGATAGCCTTACCTTC.

The chain carries TRBV5-1 and TRBJ2-7; possible D gene TRBD1, 6 bases. Trimming removed 4 bases at V and 6 bases at J, with 8 bases between. Germline-derived CDR1 and CDR2 are SGHRS and YFSETQ. The CDR3 runs 11 residues. CDR3 DNA sequence: TGCGCCAGCAGCATGGACAGCGAGCAGTACTTC. Amino acid sequence: CASSMDSEQYF.

The rearrangement links TRBV7-6 to TRBJ2-7, with 9 bases matching TRBD1. Germline CDR1 and CDR2: SGHVS and FNYEAQ. After removal of 5 bases from V and 6 bases from J, the junction contained 8 bases not matched to a gene. The CDR3 loop spans 14 amino acids. The CDR3 spells CASSAPGQGVEQYF. As DNA, the CDR3 is TGTGCCAGCAGCGCGCCGGGACAGGGCGTCGAGCAGTACTTC.

A remark on this clone: Within the sample, other DNA sequences also encode this same CDR3. This chain connects TRBV10-3 to TRBJ2-5; tentative D call: TRBD1 (7 bases). Germline CDR1 ENHRY, CDR2 SYGVKD. The length of the CDR3 is 14 residues. Trimming cost V 6 bases and J 5 bases, with 16 bases left between them. In DNA, the CDR3 is TGTGCCATCAGGGGATCAGGGGGGAGTGAGACCCAGTACTTC. Amino acid sequence: CAIRGSGGSETQYF.

The V call is TRBV7-2, the J call TRBJ1-4; TRBD1 matches at 7 bases. The CDR3 runs to 13 residues. Germline V gene sequence: CDR1 SGHTA, CDR2 FQGNSA. The V gene end was trimmed by 5 bases and the J gene end by 5 bases; junction bases not matched to a gene: 2. This CDR3 is CASSPDRNEKLFF. The CDR3 coding sequence is TGTGCCAGCAGCCCGGACAGGAATGAAAAACTGTTTTTT.

The chain is built from TRBV28 and TRBJ2-1, with 9 bases fitting TRBD2. This CDR3 comprises 16 residues. The trim removed 4 bases at V and 3 bases at J, leaving 7 bases unmatched. The germline gives CDR1 MDHEN, CDR2 SYDVKM. CDR3 nucleotides: TGTGCCAGCAGTTCACCTTCTAGCGGGGTCTACAATGAGCAGTTCTTC. Translated: CASSSPSSGVYNEQFF.

The chain uses TRBV6-5 and TRBJ1-4; D gene unclear. This CDR3 has 13 residues. Germline V CDR1 and CDR2: MNHEY, SVGAGI. Trimming removed 8 bases at V and 8 bases at J, with 15 bases between. CDR3 sequence: CASAPRDREKLFF. The CDR3 DNA sequence: TGTGCCAGCGCTCCCCGGGATAGAGAAAAACTGTTTTTT.

This clone was seen a single time. The CDR3 bases are TGTGCCAGCAGCCAAAGCACCGCCACAGGTTTGGGAAATGAAAAACTGTTTTTT. Translating it yields CASSQSTATGLGNEKLFF. The chain employs TRBV4-2 and TRBJ1-4, with D perhaps matching TRBD1 (5 bases). Germline values: CDR1 LGHNA, CDR2 YNFKEQ. Trimming stripped 2 bases from V and 5 bases from J, with 21 bases between. The CDR3 loop spans 18 amino acids.

This chain joins TRBV30 and TRBJ1-5; 10 bases match TRBD1. The CDR3 contains 15 residues. Germline V gene lookup returns CDR1 GTSNPN and CDR2 SVGIG (reference sequence). V trimming: 4 bases; J trimming: 5 bases; junction bases outside the gene matches: 8. CDR3 in DNA: TGTGCCTGGACGAGGACAGGGGGAACGGATCAGCCCCAGCATTTT. Its translation is CAWTRTGGTDQPQHF. The full variable domain, with the rest looked up from reference TRBV30 and TRBJ1-5, is SQTIHQWPATLVQPVGSPLSLECTVEGTSNPNLYWYRQAAGRGLQLLFYSVGIGQISSEVPQNLSASRPQDRQFILSSKKLLLSDSGFYLCAWTRTGGTDQPQHFGDGTRLSIL.

The gene calls are TRBV19 and TRBJ1-4; 9 nucleotides line up with TRBD1. Losses at the gene ends were 4 bases for V and 1 base for J; bases not matched to a gene: 4. Germline CDR1 and CDR2: LNHDA and SQIVND (reference sequence). CDR3 length: 16 amino acids. The CDR3 spells CASSKGQGRTNEKLFF. DNA for the CDR3: TGTGCCAGTAGTAAGGGACAGGGCCGAACTAATGAAAAACTGTTTTTT.

The rearrangement uses TRBV30 and TRBJ1-6; tentatively, D is TRBD1 (5 bases). Germline V gene sequence: CDR1 GTSNPN, CDR2 SVGIG (reference sequence). The length of the CDR3 is 13 residues. V gave up 2 bases and J gave up 10 bases, with 12 bases separating them. The CDR3 DNA is TGTGCCTGGAGTACGGAGGGGTTATCACCCCTCCACTTT. Translation: CAWSTEGLSPLHF.

The chain is built from TRBV6-6 and TRBJ2-2; tentatively, D is TRBD1 (6 bases). V was shortened by 2 bases and J by 2 bases, with 12 bases between the two germline ends. Germline CDR1 is MNHNY and CDR2 is SVGAGI (reference sequence). CDR3 length equals 16 residues. The CDR3 is CASSYSWTVNTGELFF. The DNA of the CDR3 is TGTGCCAGCAGTTACAGTTGGACAGTCAACACCGGGGAGCTGTTTTTT.

The chain employs TRBV10-2 and TRBJ1-1; D is possibly TRBD1 (5 bases). V lost 0 bases to trimming and J lost 1 base, with 6 bases between them. Germline values: CDR1 WSHSY, CDR2 SAAADI. This CDR3 spans 14 amino acids. The DNA of the CDR3 is TGCGCCAGCAGTGAGTCGCAGGGGAACACTGAAGCTTTCTTT. Translation: CASSESQGNTEAFF.

This sequence joins TRBV4-3 and TRBJ2-3, with D perhaps TRBD2 (6 bases). The CDR3 length is 16 residues. V gave up 0 bases and J gave up 0 bases, with 10 bases separating them. CDR1 is LGHNA, CDR2 YSLEER, per germline. The CDR3 is CASSQDTGVSTDTQYF. DNA of the CDR3: TGCGCCAGCAGCCAAGATACGGGGGTGAGCACAGATACGCAGTATTTT.

This clone has just one count. A junction boundary mismatches the germline segment, possibly from a read error. The sample holds other DNA sequences that translate to the same CDR3. The genes are TRBV9 and TRBJ1-4; TRBD1 agrees at 8 bases. The CDR3 runs 15 residues. Germline V gives CDR1 SGDLS, CDR2 YYNGEE. The CDR3 here is CASSIGTGINEKLFF. The CDR3 DNA follows: TGTGCCAGCAGCATTGGGACAGGAATTAATGAAAAACTGTTCTTT.

The J gene is TRBJ2-5, the V gene TRBV2; D may be TRBD1 (6 bases). CDR3 length: 15 amino acids. CDR1 SNHLY and CDR2 FYNNEI come from the germline V gene. V lost 8 bases to trimming and J lost 1 base, with 17 bases between them. The CDR3 spells CASGTSGAIQETQYF. The CDR3 DNA is TGTGCCAGCGGGACCTCAGGGGCTATCCAAGAGACCCAGTACTTC.

This clone was seen a few times. The chain recombines TRBV6-1 with TRBJ2-5; 14 nucleotides agree with TRBD2. CDR1 is MNHNS and CDR2 is SASEGT in the germline V gene. Trimming at V came to 4 bases and at J to 5 bases, leaving 6 bases not matched to a gene. The CDR3 runs 16 residues. DNA for the CDR3: TGTGCCAGCAGTGGAGGACTAGCGGGGGGAGTGGAGACCCAGTACTTC. Protein: CASSGGLAGGVETQYF.

CDR3 protein: CASSGLSGSDTQYF. CDR3 nucleotide sequence: TGTGCCAGCAGTGGGTTATCCGGGTCAGATACGCAGTATTTT. The V call is TRBV2, the J call TRBJ2-3, with D hard to call. From germline, CDR1 is SNHLY and CDR2 FYNNEI. Trimming left V 4 bases short and J 4 bases short, with 12 bases between. The CDR3 is made up of 14 amino acids.

The chain uses TRBV4-1 and TRBJ1-1; no firm D call. The CDR3 length is 16 residues. Germline-derived CDR1 and CDR2 are MGHRA and YSYEKL. V was cut by 1 base and J by 6 bases, with 18 bases left in between. The CDR3 nucleotides are TGCGCCAGCAGCCAAGGACTAATACGGGGAACAGCTGAAGCTTTCTTT. As protein: CASSQGLIRGTAEAFF.

For the CDR3, the DNA is TGTGCCAGCTCACCACCCCTCAAGGGAGAAGACACTGAAGCTTTCTTT. Its translation: CASSPPLKGEDTEAFF. The chain carries TRBV18 and TRBJ1-1; unclear D gene. The V end was cut by 0 bases, the J end by 3 bases, with 14 bases between. Germline V gives CDR1 KGHSH, CDR2 LQKENI. The CDR3 totals 16 residues. The entire variable domain, with the rest obtained from reference TRBV18 and TRBJ1-1, is as follows: NAGVMQNPRHLVRRRGQEARLRCSPMKGHSHVYWYRQLPEEGLKFMVYLQKENIIDESGMPKERFSAEFPKEGPSILRIQQVVRGDSAAYFCASSPPLKGEDTEAFFGQGTRLTVV.

The gene calls are TRBV19 and TRBJ2-1; TRBD2 aligns across 10 bases. The CDR3 has 15 residues. Germline CDR1 LNHDA, CDR2 SQIVND (reference sequence). Trimming at V came to 6 bases and at J to 10 bases, leaving 12 bases not matched to a gene. The CDR3 nucleotides are TGTGCCAGTAGCGCCTCTCCTAGCGGGAGCGGCGAGCAGTTCTTC. Translating gives CASSASPSGSGEQFF.

V usage is TRBV30 and J usage is TRBJ1-3; D not certain. The V and J ends lost 4 bases and 2 bases respectively, with 12 bases between them. Germline V gives CDR1 GTSNPN, CDR2 SVGIG (reference sequence). The CDR3 runs to 14 residues. Here the CDR3 reads CAWIWPGAGNTIYF. As DNA, the CDR3 is TGTGCCTGGATTTGGCCCGGGGCTGGAAACACCATATATTTT.

This sequence joins TRBV10-3 and TRBJ2-1; the match to TRBD2 covers 14 bases. Germline V gives CDR1 ENHRY, CDR2 SYGVKD. The length of the CDR3 is 15 residues. The V and J ends lost 6 bases and 7 bases, in that order; junction bases with no gene match: 5. CDR3 DNA: TGTGCCATCAGGCCGGGACTAGCGGGAGATAATGAGCAGTTCTTC. Protein product: CAIRPGLAGDNEQFF.

This clone is judged medium-sized. This sequence joins TRBV18 and TRBJ2-3; no clear D. Trimming removed 3 bases at V and 8 bases at J, with 9 bases between. The germline CDR1 and CDR2 sequences are KGHSH and LQKENI. CDR3 size: 12 residues. The CDR3 DNA is TGTGCCAGCTCACCCCAGCAGGCTACGCAGTATTTT. This encodes CASSPQQATQYF.

This chain connects TRBV30 to TRBJ2-3; 9 bases line up with TRBD1. The ends lost 4 bases at V and 5 bases at J; junction bases unmatched: 10. CDR1 GTSNPN and CDR2 SVGIG come from the germline V gene (reference sequence). The CDR3 covers 15 residues. CDR3 amino acids: CAWTPKDRGKDTQYF. In nucleotides, the CDR3 is TGTGCCTGGACCCCAAAGGACAGGGGTAAAGATACGCAGTATTTT.

This clone appeared a single time. The chain uses TRBV28 and TRBJ2-7, with 7 nucleotides matching TRBD1. V lost 2 bases, J lost 1 base, and 5 bases stayed unmatched. Germline V gives CDR1 MDHEN, CDR2 SYDVKM. The CDR3 covers 15 residues. For the CDR3, the DNA is TGTGCCAGCAGTTTAGGGTCGACAGGGTCCTACGAGCAGTACTTC. Its protein product is CASSLGSTGSYEQYF.